This T cell receptor (beta chain) was sequenced for a study of shared clonotypes between healthy human individuals. The overall study: Donors, aged 18 to 49, were a couple of women and three men.

Trimming removed 3 bases at V and 1 base at J, with 8 bases between. The germline gives CDR1 LNHDA, CDR2 SQIVND (reference sequence). The CDR3 is 14 residues long. This clone showed up just once. Assay used: immunoSEQ multiplex PCR; TCRdb lists only in-frame clones, some missing. The data contain roughly 660,000 clones, 90% of them singletons. Sample: memory CD8+ T cells from PBMCs. Subset specified: CD45RO+ cells pooled with CCR7-negative TemRA cells. This receptor was obtained from a man between 18 and 29 years old in good health. Some clones in this sample may be carry-over from other donors' samples. This chain links TRBV19 with TRBJ2-3; no definite D call. The CDR3 DNA is TGTGCCAGTAGTATTTACGGCCGCACAGATACGCAGTATTTT. Translation gives CASSIYGRTDTQYF.